The table lists the clone carrying this T cell receptor beta chain with many counts. The antigen is not known. RNA transcripts were the source from which TCR beta CDR3 regions were amplified. The library came from an HTBI-primed first-round RT-PCR and a second-round multiplex PCR. Each CDR3 protein is one row after TCRdb ran MiXCR on the multiplex PCR reads. The sample records about half a million distinct CDR3 sequences, roughly 14% being singletons. Germline CDR1 and CDR2: SGHAT and FQNNGV. The CDR3 has 12 residues. V lost 0 bases, J lost 5 bases, and 5 bases lay in between. The source of the sample is a study of Graves' ophthalmopathy and Graves' hyperthyroidism. General study points: Blood also contained most of the expanded thyroid clonotypes above 0.001 frequency.

The chain combines TRBV11-2 with TRBJ2-7; D gene ambiguous. This sequence was found in a woman aged 25 to 39 with Graves' ophthalmopathy. Source material: blood. CDR3 residues: CASSLDWDEQYF. The CDR3 coding sequence is TGTGCCAGCAGCTTAGATTGGGACGAGCAGTACTTC. Full variable domain (remainder filled in from reference TRBV11-2 and TRBJ2-7): EAGVAQSPRYKIIEKRQSVAFWCNPISGHATLYWYQQILGQGPKLLIQFQNNGVVDDSQLPKDRFSAERLKGVDSTLKIQPAKLEDSAVYLCASSLDWDEQYFGPGTRLTVT.